The present T cell receptor (beta chain) was sequenced within a study of CD8 T cells in ankylosing spondylitis. The length of the CDR3 is 15 residues. Germline CDR1 and CDR2: LNHDA and SQIVND (reference sequence). Trimming stripped 5 bases from V and 4 bases from J, with 17 bases between. 5'-RACE, quantitative and with molecular barcodes, yielded the TCR beta libraries. MiXCR, run by TCRdb on the 5' RACE reads, gives a single entry per CDR3 protein. The table shows fewer than 150,000 distinct CDR3 sequences, with 6% to 8.5% occurring only once. This chain joins TRBV19 and TRBJ1-2; D is unclear. The sequenced material came from blood, either unsorted or a sorted T cell fraction (not recorded which). The receptor's source is a female donor with ankylosing spondylitis or in good health (not recorded which). DNA for the CDR3: TGTGCCAGTAGTGATCGTCGGGAGGGAGGCTATGGCTACACCTTC. Residues: CASSDRREGGYGYTF.